This TCR beta chain comes out of a study of T-cell reconstitution after alpha-beta-depleted transplantation in children (dated by TCRdb to the mid-2010s). The study in broad terms: Using TCR repertoire profiling, the study followed T-cell immune reconstitution in a quantitative way in children after TCRalphabeta/CD19-depleted allogeneic hematopoietic cell transplantation.

The time point label, as the study defines it: day 60 (about 2 months) after transplantation. The treatment or condition label of this sample denotes: allogeneic hematopoietic cell transplantation with graft depleted of TCRalphabeta T cells and CD19 B cells. Transplant recipients were children who received TCRalphabeta/CD19-depleted allogeneic hematopoietic cell grafts. The library was built by means of PCR. The sample was run on an Illumina HiSeq 2500. TCR library preparation used molecular barcoding, with unique molecular identifiers applied to normalize quantification of the TCRbeta repertoire. The public reads were run again by TCRdb, first through fastp at Q25 and then through MiXCR, and only productive beta chains were kept. All rows with the same CDR3 protein become a single entry with the most common DNA and genes. This sample lists over 850 distinct CDR3 sequences; less than 70% were detected once. Around 82% of the sample is in the top ten clones.

Regarding this clonotype: Its antigen target is currently unknown. No qualities accompany the bases; no much larger clone lies one base away.

The germline V and J ends show losses of 0 bases and 5 bases respectively, and no gene match explains 5 bases of the junction. The germline V gene (reference sequence) sets CDR1 to DFQATT and CDR2 to SNEGSKA. The CDR3 has 14 amino acids, counting the end cysteine and phenylalanine. This entry keeps only the CDR3 DNA: 42 bases, framed from base 1. The paper as a whole reports these results and caveats: Over subsequent months, a decline in hyperexpanded clone frequencies was noted, and after one year, T-cell counts and TCRbeta diversity were mostly ascribed to newly produced T cells. The apparently early recovery of alphabetaT-cell counts about two months after transplant reportedly depended on only several hundred rapidly expanded clones that came from non-depleted graft cells. In some patients, high TCRbeta diversity at day 60 was attributed to recipient T cells and intrathymic progenitors that had survived conditioning.

The receptor chain draws on TRBV20-1 and TRBJ1-1, and 8 junction bases match TRBD1. The sequencing used PBMCs, mostly from graft donor cells, collected 60 days after TCRalphabeta/CD19-depleted stem cell transplant. The origin of this receptor is a male patient between 2 and 10 years old who had a stem cell transplant for acute lymphoblastic leukemia, so the T cells may come from the graft donor. The encoded CDR3 is CSARDPRGRTEAFF. The DNA sequence follows: TGCAGTGCTAGAGATCCCAGGGGGCGGACTGAAGCTTTCTTT.